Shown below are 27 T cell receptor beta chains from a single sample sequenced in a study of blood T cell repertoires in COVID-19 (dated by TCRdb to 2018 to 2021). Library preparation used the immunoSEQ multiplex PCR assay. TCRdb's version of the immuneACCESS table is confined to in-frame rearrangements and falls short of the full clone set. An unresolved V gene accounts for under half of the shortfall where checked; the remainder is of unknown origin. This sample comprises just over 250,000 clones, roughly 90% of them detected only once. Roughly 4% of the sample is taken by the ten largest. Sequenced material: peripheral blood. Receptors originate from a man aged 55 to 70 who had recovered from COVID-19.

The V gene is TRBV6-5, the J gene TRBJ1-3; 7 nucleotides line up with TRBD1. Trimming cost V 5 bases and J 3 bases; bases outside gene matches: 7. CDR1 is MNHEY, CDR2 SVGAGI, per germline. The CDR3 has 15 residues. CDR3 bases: TGTGCCAGCAGTCTACTAGGGGGCAGTGGAAACACCATATATTTT. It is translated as CASSLLGGSGNTIYF.

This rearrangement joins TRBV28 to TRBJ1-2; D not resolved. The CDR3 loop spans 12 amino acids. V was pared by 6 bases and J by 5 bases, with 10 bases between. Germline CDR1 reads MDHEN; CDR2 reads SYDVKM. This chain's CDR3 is CASSREIYGYTF. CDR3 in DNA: TGTGCCAGCAGCCGGGAGATTTATGGCTACACCTTC.

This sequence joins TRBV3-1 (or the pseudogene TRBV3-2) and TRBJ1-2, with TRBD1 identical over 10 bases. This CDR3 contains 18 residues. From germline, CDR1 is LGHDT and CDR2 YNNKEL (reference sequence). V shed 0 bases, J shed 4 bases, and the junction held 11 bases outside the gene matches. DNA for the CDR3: TGTGCCAGCAGCCAAGAGCCGACAGGGGGCCTTTTGTCCTATGGCTACACCTTC. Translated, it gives CASSQEPTGGLLSYGYTF.

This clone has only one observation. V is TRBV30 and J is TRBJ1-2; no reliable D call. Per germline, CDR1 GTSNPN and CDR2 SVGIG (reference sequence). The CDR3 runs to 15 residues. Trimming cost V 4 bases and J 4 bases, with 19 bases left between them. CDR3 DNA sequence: TGTGCCTGGATTCGCAGACTGGAAAAACCCTATGGCTACACCTTC. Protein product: CAWIRRLEKPYGYTF.

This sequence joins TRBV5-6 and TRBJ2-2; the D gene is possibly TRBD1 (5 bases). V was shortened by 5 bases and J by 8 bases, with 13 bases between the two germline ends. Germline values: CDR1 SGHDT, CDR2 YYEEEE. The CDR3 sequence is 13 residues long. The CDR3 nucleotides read TGTGCCAGCAGTTGGGCCCAGGGAGGGGAGCTGTTTTTT. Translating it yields CASSWAQGGELFF.

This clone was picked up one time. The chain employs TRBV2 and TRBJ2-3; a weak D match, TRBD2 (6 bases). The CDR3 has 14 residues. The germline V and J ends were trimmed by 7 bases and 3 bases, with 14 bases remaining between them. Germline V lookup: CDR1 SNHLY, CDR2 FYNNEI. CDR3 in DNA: TGTGCCAGCAACAAGCTCGGGGGTACAGATACGCAGTATTTT. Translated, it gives CASNKLGGTDTQYF.

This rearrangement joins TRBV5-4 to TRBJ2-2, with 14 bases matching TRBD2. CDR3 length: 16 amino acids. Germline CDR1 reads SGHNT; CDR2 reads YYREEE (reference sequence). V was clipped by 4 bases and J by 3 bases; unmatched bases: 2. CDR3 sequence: CASSPGLAGDTGELFF. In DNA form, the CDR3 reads TGTGCCAGCAGCCCGGGACTAGCGGGGGACACCGGGGAGCTGTTTTTT. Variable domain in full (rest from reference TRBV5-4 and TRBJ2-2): ETGVTQSPTHLIKTRGQQVTLRCSSQSGHNTVSWYQQALGQGPQFIFQYYREEENGRGNFPPRFSGLQFPNYSSELNVNALELDDSALYLCASSPGLAGDTGELFFGEGSRLTVL.

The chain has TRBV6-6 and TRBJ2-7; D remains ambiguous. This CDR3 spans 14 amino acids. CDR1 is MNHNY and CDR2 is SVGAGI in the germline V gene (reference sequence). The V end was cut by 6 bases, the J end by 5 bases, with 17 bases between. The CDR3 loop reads CASSHQQPLNEQYF. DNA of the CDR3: TGTGCCAGCAGCCATCAACAACCTCTTAACGAGCAGTACTTC.

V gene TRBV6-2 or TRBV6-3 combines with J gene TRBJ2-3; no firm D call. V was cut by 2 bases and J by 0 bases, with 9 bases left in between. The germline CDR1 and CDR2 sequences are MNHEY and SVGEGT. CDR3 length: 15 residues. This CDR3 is CASSYGGTSTDTQYF. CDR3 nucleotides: TGTGCCAGCAGTTACGGCGGCACTAGCACAGATACGCAGTATTTT.

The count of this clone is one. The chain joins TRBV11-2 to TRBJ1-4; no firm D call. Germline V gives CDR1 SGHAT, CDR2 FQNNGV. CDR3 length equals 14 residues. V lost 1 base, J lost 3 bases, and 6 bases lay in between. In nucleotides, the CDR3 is TGTGCCAGCAGCTTAGCCGGTTCTAATGAAAAACTGTTTTTT. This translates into CASSLAGSNEKLFF.

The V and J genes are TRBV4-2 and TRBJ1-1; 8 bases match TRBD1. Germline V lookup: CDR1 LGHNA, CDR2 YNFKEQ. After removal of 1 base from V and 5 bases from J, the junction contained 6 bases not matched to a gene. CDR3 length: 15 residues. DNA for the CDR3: TGTGCCAGCAGCCAAGCAACAGGGGGGAGAACTGAAGCTTTCTTT. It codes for CASSQATGGRTEAFF.

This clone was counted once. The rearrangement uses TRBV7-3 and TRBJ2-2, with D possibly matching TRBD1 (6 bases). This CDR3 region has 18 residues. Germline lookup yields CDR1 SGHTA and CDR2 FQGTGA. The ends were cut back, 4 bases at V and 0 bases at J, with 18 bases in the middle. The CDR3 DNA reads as TGTGCCAGCAGCTCAGGTACAGGGAGAGGTCCGAACACCGGGGAGCTGTTTTTT. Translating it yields CASSSGTGRGPNTGELFF.

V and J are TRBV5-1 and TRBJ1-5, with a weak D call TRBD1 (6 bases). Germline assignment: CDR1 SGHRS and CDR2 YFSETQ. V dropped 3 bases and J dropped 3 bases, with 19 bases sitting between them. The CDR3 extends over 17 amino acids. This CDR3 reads CASSSGLGGLDNQPQHF. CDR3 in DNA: TGCGCCAGCAGCTCCGGTCTCGGGGGGCTCGACAATCAGCCCCAGCATTTT.

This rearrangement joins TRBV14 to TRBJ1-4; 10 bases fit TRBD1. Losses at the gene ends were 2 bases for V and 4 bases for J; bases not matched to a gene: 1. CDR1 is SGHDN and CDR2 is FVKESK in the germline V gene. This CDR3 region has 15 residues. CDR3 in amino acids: CASSQWTGGNEKLFF. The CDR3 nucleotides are TGTGCCAGCAGCCAATGGACAGGGGGTAATGAAAAACTGTTTTTT.

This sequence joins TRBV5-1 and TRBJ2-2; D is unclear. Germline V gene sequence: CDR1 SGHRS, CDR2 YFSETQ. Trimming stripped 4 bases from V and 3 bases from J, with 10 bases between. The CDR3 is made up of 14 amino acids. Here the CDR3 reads CASSQAWDTGELFF. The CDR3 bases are TGCGCCAGCAGCCAGGCCTGGGACACCGGGGAGCTGTTTTTT.

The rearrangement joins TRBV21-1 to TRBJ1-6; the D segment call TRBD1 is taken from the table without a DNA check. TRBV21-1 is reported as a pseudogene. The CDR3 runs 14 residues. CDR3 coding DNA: TGTGCCAGCAGCAAGGAGGGGGACCCCGGGACAGCCTCCTTT. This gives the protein CASSKEGDPGTASF.

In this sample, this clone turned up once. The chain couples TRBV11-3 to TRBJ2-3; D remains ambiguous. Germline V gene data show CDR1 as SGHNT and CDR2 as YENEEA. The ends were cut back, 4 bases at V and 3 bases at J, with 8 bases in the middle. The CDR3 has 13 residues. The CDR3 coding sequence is TGTGCCAGCAGCTGGCGGCCGACAGATACGCAGTATTTT. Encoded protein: CASSWRPTDTQYF.

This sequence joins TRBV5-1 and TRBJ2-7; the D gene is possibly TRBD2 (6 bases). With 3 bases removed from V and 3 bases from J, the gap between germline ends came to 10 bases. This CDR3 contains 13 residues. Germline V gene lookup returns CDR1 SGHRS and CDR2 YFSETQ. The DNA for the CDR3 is TGCGCCAGCAGCTCCGAGGAGGGCTACGAGCAGTACTTC. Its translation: CASSSEEGYEQYF.

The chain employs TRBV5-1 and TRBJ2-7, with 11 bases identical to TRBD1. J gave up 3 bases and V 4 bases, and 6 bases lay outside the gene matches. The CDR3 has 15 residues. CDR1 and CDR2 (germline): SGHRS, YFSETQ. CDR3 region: CASSGLGTGGYEQYF. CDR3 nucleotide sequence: TGCGCCAGCAGCGGACTTGGGACAGGGGGCTACGAGCAGTACTTC.

The chain's CDR3 is CASSWIPGQGALDEQYF. In DNA, the CDR3 is TGTGCCAGCAGCTGGATTCCGGGACAGGGGGCCCTGGACGAGCAGTACTTC. V gene TRBV7-9 combines with J gene TRBJ2-7; TRBD1 agrees at 12 bases. Trimming took 4 bases from V and 5 from J; bases not matched to a gene: 12. In germline, CDR1 is SEHNR, CDR2 FQNEAQ (reference sequence). The CDR3 covers 17 residues.

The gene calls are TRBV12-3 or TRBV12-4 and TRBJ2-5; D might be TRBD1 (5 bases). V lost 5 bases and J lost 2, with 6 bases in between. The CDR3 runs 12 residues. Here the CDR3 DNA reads TGTGCCAGCAGTCCAGGGCAAGAGACCCAGTACTTC. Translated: CASSPGQETQYF.

CDR3 sequence: CASSSERGSTDTQYF. Written as DNA, the CDR3 is TGTGCCAGCAGCTCAGAGCGGGGGAGCACAGATACGCAGTATTTT. The J gene is TRBJ2-3, the V gene TRBV7-3; 8 nucleotides match TRBD2. The CDR3 contains 15 residues. Germline V gene data show CDR1 as SGHTA and CDR2 as FQGTGA. V dropped 4 bases and J dropped 0; count of bases not matched to a gene: 3.

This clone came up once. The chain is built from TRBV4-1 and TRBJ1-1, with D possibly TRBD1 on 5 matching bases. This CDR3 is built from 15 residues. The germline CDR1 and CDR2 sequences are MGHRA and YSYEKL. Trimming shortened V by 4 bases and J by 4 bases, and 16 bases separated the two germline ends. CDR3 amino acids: CASSLSPGSITEAFF. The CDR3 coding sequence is TGCGCCAGCAGCCTCTCTCCAGGGTCGATCACTGAAGCTTTCTTT.

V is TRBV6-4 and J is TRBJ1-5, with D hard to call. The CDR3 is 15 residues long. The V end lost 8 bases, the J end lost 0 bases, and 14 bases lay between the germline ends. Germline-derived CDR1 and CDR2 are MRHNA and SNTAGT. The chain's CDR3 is CASPGMDYSNQPQHF. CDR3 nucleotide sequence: TGTGCCAGCCCGGGTATGGATTATAGCAATCAGCCCCAGCATTTT.

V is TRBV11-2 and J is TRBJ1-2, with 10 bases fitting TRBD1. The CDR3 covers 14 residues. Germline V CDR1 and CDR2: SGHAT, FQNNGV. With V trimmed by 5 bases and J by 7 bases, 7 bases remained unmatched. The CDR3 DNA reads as TGTGCCAGCAGCGCCGGGACAGGGGACTTTGGCTACACCTTC. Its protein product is CASSAGTGDFGYTF. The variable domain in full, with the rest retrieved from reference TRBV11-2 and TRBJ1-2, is EAGVAQSPRYKIIEKRQSVAFWCNPISGHATLYWYQQILGQGPKLLIQFQNNGVVDDSQLPKDRFSAERLKGVDSTLKIQPAKLEDSAVYLCASSAGTGDFGYTFGSGTRLTVV.

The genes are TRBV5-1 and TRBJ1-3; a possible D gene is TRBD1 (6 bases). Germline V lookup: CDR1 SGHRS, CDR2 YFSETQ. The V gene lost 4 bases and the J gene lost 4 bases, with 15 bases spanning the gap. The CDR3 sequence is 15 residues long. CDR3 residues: CASSPGGYEGNTIYF. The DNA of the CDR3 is TGCGCCAGCAGCCCGGGGGGCTACGAAGGAAACACCATATATTTT.

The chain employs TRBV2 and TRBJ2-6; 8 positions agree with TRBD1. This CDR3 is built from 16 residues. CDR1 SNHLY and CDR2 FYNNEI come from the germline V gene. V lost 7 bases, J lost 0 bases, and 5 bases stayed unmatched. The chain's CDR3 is CASKGQGSSGANVLTF. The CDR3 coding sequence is TGTGCCAGCAAAGGACAGGGAAGCTCTGGGGCCAACGTCCTGACTTTC.